These T cell receptor beta chains were read from a single sample in a study of blood T cell repertoires in COVID-19. Measured with immunoSEQ multiplex PCR; TCRdb has only the in-frame clones, and not every one. The sample has some 290,000 clones, 81% seen once. The source material was peripheral blood. These receptor sequences come from a woman in her sixties or seventies with active or convalescent COVID-19. Both conserved end residues are part of each CDR3. Fields, in order: CDR3 length, J gene, V gene, CDR3 protein.

>16|TRBJ1-5|TRBV6-2/TRBV6-3
CASSYPRTGQGQPQHF
>16|TRBJ2-1|TRBV4-2
CASSSRLAGESNEQFF
>13|TRBJ1-2|TRBV5-5
CASSLDRTYGYTF
>19|TRBJ2-3|TRBV21-1
CASSKAGLAGGRNTDTQYF
>15|TRBJ1-6|TRBV6-5
CASIPGGQYNSPLHF
>15|TRBJ1-2|TRBV7-2
CASSLEQGRSYGYTF
>15|TRBJ2-2|TRBV4-3
CASSQDRGHYGELFF
>13|TRBJ1-1|TRBV29-1
CSAYRGLEPEAFF
>16|TRBJ2-3|TRBV15
CATSRGQGASTDTQYF
>17|TRBJ1-5|TRBV24-1
CATSDPLAGLDNQPQHF
>16|TRBJ2-3|TRBV3-1/TRBV3-2
CASSLDRGFRTDTQYF
>11|TRBJ2-5|TRBV27
CASSYGGAQYF
>15|TRBJ1-4|TRBV6-6
CASSYPGQGHEKLFF
>11|TRBJ1-4|TRBV20-1
CSARKGQQLFF
>14|TRBJ1-2|TRBV11-2
CASSSTGTGYGYTF
>16|TRBJ1-3|TRBV10-3
CAISEFVGGQRDTIYF
>21|TRBJ2-1|TRBV6-2/TRBV6-3
CASSLTLSSGGLVGSYNEQFF
>17|TRBJ1-2|TRBV14
CASSPTQGVGPHYGYTF
>15|TRBJ1-6|TRBV6-1
CASSEPQGPNSPLHF
>16|TRBJ1-4|TRBV2
CASSETGQATNEKLFF
>14|TRBJ2-1|TRBV7-2
CASKTSRGWNEQFF
>18|TRBJ2-3|TRBV10-3
CAISDSGGPRLTTDTQYF
>13|TRBJ2-7|TRBV5-6
CASTLSPAYEQYF
>17|TRBJ2-6|TRBV19
CASSILGGSSGANVLTF
>15|TRBJ1-4|TRBV29-1
CSVTIGQGAREKLFF
>14|TRBJ2-1|TRBV5-1
CASRVGGQYNEQFF
>16|TRBJ2-1|TRBV11-2
CASSSDRGNSYNEQFF
>15|TRBJ2-3|TRBV11-2
CASRPLAGGTDTQYF
>13|TRBJ2-1|TRBV7-9
CASSLVESGYQFF
>14|TRBJ1-6|TRBV18
CASSPVTGLKPLHF
>13|TRBJ1-4|TRBV19
CASKGGGNEKLFF
>15|TRBJ1-4|TRBV6-5
CASREVGLINEKLFF
>15|TRBJ1-1|TRBV9
CASSVVPGGLTEAFF
>15|TRBJ1-3|TRBV30
CAWTRGQRSGNTIYF
>15|TRBJ1-2|TRBV5-1
CASSLAQQGARGYTF
>14|TRBJ1-1|TRBV6-5
CASSAGTGGLSAFF
>16|TRBJ2-1|TRBV7-9
CASSPQVQGVRNEQFF
>15|TRBJ1-4|TRBV4-3
CASSPLGATNEKLFF
>12|TRBJ2-7|TRBV7-9
CASWDNSYEQYF